The sequence of this T cell receptor (beta chain) was determined in a study of CD8+CD57+ T cells in acquired aplastic anemia. Broader study findings: Some 30 shared CD8+ CDR3s appeared highly expressed within patients' immunodominant clones.

A note on this clonotype: Its antigen remains unknown.

The template for TCR beta VDJ and CDR3 sequence profiling was genomic DNA. TCRdb used MiXCR to reprocess the reads, holding one entry per CDR3 protein. Among approximately 260,000 distinct CDR3 sequences listed, 82% were seen once. An expansion of CD8+CD57+ cells by flow cytometry had been shown in patients chosen for sequencing. The sequenced sample consisted of sorted CD4+, CD8+, or CD8+CD57+ T cells (not recorded which) from PBMCs. This sequence originates from a human donor with aplastic anemia.

The CDR3 sequence is CASGPGGLEQYF. In DNA, the CDR3 is TGTGCCAGCGGCCCCGGAGGCCTCGAGCAGTACTTC. The gene calls are TRBV2 and TRBJ2-7; D may be TRBD2 (5 bases). V was clipped by 8 bases and J by 6 bases, with 14 bases between them. CDR1 and CDR2 (germline): SNHLY, FYNNEI. This CDR3 is built from 12 residues.